These 2 T cell receptor beta chains were all obtained from the same sample, sequenced in a study of human T cells and chemical hapten exposure (dated by TCRdb to about 2021). Libraries were made using RACE. The instrument given in TCRdb is NextSeq 500. TCRdb redid the processing of the public reads, applying fastp at Q25 and MiXCR, and retained in-frame beta chains. CDR3 protein duplicates are merged, each entry listing the most common genes and DNA. Present in this sample are 25,000 to 35,000 distinct CDR3 sequences, approximately 5.8% of which were seen just once. The leading ten clones occupy around 6% of the sample. Reading the label with the study, this specimen's time point is: patch test 3, about 24 weeks after DPC sensitization. The intended sense of this specimen's treatment or condition label: therapeutic diphenylcyclopropenone sensitization with weekly scalp DPC. This specimen consisted of whole blood, obtained in connection with sensitization to the hapten diphenylcyclopropenone (DPC). The receptors here all came from a man aged 25-45 years with alopecia areata. Some clones in this sample may be carry-over from other donors' samples.

This clonotype was counted a few times. The chain joins TRBV20-1 to TRBJ1-5; D may be TRBD1 (5 bases). V shed 1 base and J shed 4 bases, with 8 bases lying between them. The CDR3 length is 13 residues. Looked up from germline, CDR1 is DFQATT and CDR2 is SNEGSKA (reference sequence). The CDR3 loop reads CSARGAGNQPQHF. CDR3 sequence (DNA): TGCAGTGCTAGAGGGGCAGGGAATCAGCCCCAGCATTTT.

This clonotype has a count of ten or more. V and J are TRBV27 and TRBJ1-1; 10 nucleotides align to TRBD1. This CDR3 has 15 amino acids. The germline V gene encodes CDR1 MNHEY and CDR2 SMNVEV (reference sequence). The V and J ends lost 3 bases and 7 bases, in that order; junction bases with no gene match: 8. The CDR3 bases are TGTGCCAGCAGTTTCGGTGCCGGGACAGGGGTTGAAGCTTTCTTT. Encoded protein: CASSFGAGTGVEAFF.